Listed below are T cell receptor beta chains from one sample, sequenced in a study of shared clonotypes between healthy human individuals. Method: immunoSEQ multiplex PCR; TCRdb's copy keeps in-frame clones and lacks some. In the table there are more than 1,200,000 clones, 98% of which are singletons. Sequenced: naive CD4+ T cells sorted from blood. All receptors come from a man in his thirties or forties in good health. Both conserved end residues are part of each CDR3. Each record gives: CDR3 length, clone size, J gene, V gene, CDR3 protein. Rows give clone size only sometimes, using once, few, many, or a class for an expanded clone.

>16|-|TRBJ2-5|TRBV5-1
CASSSYSGSPQETQYF
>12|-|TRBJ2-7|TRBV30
CAWSVGPYEQYF
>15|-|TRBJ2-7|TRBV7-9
CASSSVWTGNYEQYF
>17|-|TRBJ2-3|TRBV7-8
CASSLKQVGTTTDTQYF
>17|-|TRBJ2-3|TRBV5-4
CASSVKLAGGGGDTQYF
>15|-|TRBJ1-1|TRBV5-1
CASSKDPLLNTEAFF
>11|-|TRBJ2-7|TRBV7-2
CASSLTYEQYF
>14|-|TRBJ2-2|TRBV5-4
CASRARGNTGELFF
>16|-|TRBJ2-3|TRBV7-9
CASSFGQGVSTDTQYF
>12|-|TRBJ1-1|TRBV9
CASSGRDTEAFF
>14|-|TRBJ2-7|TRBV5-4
CASSLGLAVNEQYF
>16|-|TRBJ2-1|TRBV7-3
CASSLIAGLGNNEQFF
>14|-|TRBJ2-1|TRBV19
CASSVGLAYNEQFF
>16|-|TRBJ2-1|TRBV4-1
CASSQDVGMPGQRQFF
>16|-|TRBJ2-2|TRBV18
CASSPQVDTVAGELFF
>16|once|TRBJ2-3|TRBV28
CASSLTSGLGTDTQYF
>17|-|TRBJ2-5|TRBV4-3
CASSQGGQGVWGETQYF
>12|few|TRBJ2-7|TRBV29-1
CSVGTGPYEQYF
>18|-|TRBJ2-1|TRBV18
CASSPPLALAGGLNEQFF
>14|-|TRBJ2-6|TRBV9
CASSVSPLANVLTF
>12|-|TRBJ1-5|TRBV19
CASSIRESAQHF
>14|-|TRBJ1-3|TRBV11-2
CASSSVPVGNTIYF
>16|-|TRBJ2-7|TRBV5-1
CASSVGTSGRNDEQYF
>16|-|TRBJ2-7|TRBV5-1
CASSVSGGVETYEQYF
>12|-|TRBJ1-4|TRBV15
CATSRGYEKLFF
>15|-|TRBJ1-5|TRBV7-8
CASSLRPQRNQPQHF
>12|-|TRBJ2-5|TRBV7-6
CASSLELETQYF
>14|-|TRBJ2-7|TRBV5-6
CASSPRDRSYEQYF
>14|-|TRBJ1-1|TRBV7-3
CASSPMMGSTEAFF
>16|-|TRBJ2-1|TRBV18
CASSVLGQTIYNEQFF
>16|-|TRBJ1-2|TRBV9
CASSGTIRTAYYGYTF
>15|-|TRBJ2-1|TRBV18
CASSTGTRGGNEQFF
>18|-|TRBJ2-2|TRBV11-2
CASSFNSRDRVITGELFF
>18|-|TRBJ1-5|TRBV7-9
CASSSNDRGPYSNQPQHF
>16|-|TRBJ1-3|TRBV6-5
CASSYGTGKSGNTIYF
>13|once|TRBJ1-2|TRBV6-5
CASWTEGRSGYTF
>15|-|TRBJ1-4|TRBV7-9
CASSAEGAANEKLFF
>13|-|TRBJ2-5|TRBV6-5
CASSYWGRETQYF
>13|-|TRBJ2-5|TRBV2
CASRRTSSETQYF
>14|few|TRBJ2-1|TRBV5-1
CASSLVQGYNEQFF